This TCR beta chain is drawn from a study of response to subunit inactivated influenza vaccine. This clonotype was found a few times. CDR1 and CDR2 from the germline V gene are MGHRA and YSYEKL. Trimming took off 0 bases at V and 2 bases at J, with 8 bases between the two ends. The CDR3 spans 15 residues. TCRdb re-called the RT-PCR reads through MiXCR, storing one row per CDR3 protein. The table lists some 550,000 distinct CDR3 sequences, under 30% of them singletons. This same sample was also part of a study on T cells expressing NK-cell markers. Turning to that study: 5'RACE template switching built TCR beta cDNA with unique molecular identifiers. An anti-gamma-delta TCR antibody was added in several experiments. It restricted sorting to alpha-beta TCR-expressing T cells.

V usage is TRBV4-1 and J usage is TRBJ2-1; D possibly corresponds to TRBD2 (6 bases). This receptor was obtained from a middle-aged man who received an inactivated influenza vaccine. The sequencing used CD4+ T cells sorted from PBMCs, collected roughly 12 days after vaccination. For the CDR3, the DNA is TGCGCCAGCAGCCAAGAGGGGGGAACCTACAATGAGCAGTTCTTC. Translation gives CASSQEGGTYNEQFF.